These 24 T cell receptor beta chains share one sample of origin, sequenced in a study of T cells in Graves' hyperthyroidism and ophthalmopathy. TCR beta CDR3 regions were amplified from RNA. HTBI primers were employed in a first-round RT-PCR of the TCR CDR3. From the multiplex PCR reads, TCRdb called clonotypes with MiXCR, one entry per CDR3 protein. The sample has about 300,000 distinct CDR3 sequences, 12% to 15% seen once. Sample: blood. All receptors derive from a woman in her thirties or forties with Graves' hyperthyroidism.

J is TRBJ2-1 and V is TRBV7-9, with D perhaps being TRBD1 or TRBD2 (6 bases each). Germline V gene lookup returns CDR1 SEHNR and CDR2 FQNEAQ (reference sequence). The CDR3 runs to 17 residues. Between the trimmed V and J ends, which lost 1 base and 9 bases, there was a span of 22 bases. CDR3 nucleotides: TGTGCCAGCAGCTTAGAATCGGGGGCCGGGACTTGTGGTGAGCAGTTCTTC. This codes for CASSLESGAGTCGEQFF.

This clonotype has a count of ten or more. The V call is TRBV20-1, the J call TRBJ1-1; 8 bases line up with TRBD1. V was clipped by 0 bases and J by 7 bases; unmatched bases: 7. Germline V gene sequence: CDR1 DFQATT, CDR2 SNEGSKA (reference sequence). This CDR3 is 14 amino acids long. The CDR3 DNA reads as TGCAGTGCTAGAGATCAGGCAGGGGGCGTTGAAGCTTTCTTT. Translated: CSARDQAGGVEAFF.

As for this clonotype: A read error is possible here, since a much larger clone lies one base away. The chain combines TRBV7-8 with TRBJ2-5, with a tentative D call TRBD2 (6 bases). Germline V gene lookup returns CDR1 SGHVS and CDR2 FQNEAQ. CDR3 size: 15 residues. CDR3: CASSWGGLLQEAQYF. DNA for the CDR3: TGTGCCAGCAGCTGGGGAGGACTCCTCCAAGAGGCCCAGTACTTC.

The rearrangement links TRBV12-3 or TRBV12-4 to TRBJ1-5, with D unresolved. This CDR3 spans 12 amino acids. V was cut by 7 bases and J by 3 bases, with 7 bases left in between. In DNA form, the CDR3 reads TGTGCCAGCAAGGAAGCCAATCAGCCCCAGCATTTT. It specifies CASKEANQPQHF.

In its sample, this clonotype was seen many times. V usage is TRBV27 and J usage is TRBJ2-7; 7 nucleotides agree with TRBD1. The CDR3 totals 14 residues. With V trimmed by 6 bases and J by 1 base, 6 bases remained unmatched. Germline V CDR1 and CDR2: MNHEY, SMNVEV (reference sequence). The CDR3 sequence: CASSDRVGSYEQYF. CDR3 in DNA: TGTGCCAGCAGCGACAGGGTTGGATCCTACGAGCAGTACTTC.

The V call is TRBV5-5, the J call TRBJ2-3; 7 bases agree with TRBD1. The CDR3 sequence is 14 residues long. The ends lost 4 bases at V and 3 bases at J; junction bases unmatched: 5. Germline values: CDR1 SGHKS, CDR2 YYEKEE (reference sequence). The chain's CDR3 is CASSERQGTDTQYF. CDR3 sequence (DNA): TGTGCCAGCAGCGAACGACAGGGAACAGATACGCAGTATTTT.

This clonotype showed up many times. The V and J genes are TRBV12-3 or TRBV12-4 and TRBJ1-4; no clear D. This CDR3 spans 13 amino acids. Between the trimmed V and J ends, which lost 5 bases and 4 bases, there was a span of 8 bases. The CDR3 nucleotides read TGTGCCAGCAGTCTGGAGAATAATGAAAAACTGTTTTTT. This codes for CASSLENNEKLFF.

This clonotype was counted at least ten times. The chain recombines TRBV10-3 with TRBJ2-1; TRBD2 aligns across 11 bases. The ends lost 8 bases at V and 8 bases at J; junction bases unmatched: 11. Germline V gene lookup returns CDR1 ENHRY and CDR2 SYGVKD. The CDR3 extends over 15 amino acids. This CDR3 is CAIRGLAEDVYEQFF. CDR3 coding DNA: TGTGCCATCCGGGGACTAGCGGAGGACGTGTATGAGCAGTTCTTC.

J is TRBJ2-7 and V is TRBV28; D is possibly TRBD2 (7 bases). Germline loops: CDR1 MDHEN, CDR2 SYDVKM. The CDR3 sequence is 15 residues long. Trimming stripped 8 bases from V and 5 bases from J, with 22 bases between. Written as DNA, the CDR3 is TGTGCCAGCTTCTCAGGGGTGCTAGCGGTGAACGAGCAGTACTTC. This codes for CASFSGVLAVNEQYF.

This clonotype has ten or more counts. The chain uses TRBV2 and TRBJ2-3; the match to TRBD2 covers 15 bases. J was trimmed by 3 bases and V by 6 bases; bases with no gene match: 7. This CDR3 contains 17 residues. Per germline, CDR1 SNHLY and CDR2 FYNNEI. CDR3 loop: CASRTTGLAGGTDTQYF. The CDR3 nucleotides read TGTGCCAGCAGGACTACGGGACTAGCGGGGGGAACAGATACGCAGTATTTT.

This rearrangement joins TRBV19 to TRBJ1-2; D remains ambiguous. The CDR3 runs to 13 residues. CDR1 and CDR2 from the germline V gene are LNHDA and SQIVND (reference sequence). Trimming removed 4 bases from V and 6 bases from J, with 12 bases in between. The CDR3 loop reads CASSRVQLDGYTF. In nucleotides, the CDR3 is TGTGCCAGTAGTAGGGTACAGTTGGATGGCTACACCTTC.

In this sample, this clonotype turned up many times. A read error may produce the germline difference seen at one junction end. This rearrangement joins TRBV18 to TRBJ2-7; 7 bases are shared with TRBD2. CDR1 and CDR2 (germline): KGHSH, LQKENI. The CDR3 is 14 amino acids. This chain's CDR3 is CASSAPGTTHEQYF. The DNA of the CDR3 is TGTGCCAGCTCAGCACCAGGGACTACTCACGAGCAGTACTTC.

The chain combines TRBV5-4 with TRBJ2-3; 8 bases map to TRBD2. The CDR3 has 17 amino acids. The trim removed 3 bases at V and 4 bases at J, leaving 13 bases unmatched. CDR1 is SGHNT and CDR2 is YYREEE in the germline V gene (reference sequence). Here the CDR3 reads CASSSPGAAGDADTQYF. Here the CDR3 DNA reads TGTGCCAGCAGCTCGCCCGGTGCAGCGGGAGATGCAGATACGCAGTATTTT. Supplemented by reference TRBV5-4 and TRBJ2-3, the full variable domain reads ETGVTQSPTHLIKTRGQQVTLRCSSQSGHNTVSWYQQALGQGPQFIFQYYREEENGRGNFPPRFSGLQFPNYSSELNVNALELDDSALYLCASSSPGAAGDADTQYFGPGTRLTVL.

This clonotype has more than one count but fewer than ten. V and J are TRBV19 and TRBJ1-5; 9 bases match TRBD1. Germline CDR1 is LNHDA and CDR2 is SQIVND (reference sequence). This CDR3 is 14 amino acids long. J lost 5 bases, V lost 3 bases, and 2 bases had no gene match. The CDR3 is CASSIRQGDQPQHF. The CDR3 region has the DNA TGTGCCAGTAGTATCCGACAGGGGGATCAGCCCCAGCATTTT.

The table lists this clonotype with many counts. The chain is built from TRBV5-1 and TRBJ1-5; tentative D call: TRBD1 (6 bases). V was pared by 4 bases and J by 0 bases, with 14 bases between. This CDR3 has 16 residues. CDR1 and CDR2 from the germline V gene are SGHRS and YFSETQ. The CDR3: CASSAGGAYSNQPQHF. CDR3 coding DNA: TGCGCCAGCAGCGCGGGGGGGGCCTATAGCAATCAGCCCCAGCATTTT.

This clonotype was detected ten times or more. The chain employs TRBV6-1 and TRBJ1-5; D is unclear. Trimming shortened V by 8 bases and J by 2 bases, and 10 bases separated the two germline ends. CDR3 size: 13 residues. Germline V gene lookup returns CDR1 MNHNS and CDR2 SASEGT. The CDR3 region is CASHPLRNQPQHF. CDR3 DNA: TGTGCCAGCCACCCGCTTCGCAATCAGCCCCAGCATTTT.

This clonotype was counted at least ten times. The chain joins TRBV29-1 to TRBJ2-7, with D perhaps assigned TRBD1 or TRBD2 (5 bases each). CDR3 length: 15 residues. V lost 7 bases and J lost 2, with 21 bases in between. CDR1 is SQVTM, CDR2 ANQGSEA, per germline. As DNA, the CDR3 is TGCAGCGCCGATGGGTCGGCAGGGAGAGCCTACGAGCAGTACTTC. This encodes CSADGSAGRAYEQYF.

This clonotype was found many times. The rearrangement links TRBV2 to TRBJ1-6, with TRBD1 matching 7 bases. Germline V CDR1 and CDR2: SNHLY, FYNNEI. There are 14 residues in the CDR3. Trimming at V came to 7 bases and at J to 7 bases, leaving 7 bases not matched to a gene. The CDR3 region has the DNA TGTGCCAGCACTCCGACAGGGAGCAATTCACCCCTCCACTTT. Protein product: CASTPTGSNSPLHF.

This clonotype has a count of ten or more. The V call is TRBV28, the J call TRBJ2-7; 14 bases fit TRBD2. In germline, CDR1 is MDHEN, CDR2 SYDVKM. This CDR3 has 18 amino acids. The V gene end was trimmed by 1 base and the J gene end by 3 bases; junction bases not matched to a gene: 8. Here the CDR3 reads CASSLFPGLAGAIYEQYF. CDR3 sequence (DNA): TGTGCCAGCAGTTTATTCCCGGGACTAGCGGGAGCAATCTACGAGCAGTACTTC.

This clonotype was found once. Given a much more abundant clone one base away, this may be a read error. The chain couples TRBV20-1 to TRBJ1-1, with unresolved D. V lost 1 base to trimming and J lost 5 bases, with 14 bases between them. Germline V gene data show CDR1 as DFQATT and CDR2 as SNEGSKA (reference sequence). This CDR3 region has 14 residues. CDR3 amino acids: CSARAGPQRTEAFF. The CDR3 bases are TGCAGTGCTAGAGCTGGGCCGCAGAGGACTGAAGCTTTCTTT.

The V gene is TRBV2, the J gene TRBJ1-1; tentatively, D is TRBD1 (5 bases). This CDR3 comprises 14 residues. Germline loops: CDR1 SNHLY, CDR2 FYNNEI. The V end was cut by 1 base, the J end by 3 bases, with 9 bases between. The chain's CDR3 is CASSEVGTYTEAFF. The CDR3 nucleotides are TGTGCCAGCAGTGAAGTGGGGACCTACACTGAAGCTTTCTTT. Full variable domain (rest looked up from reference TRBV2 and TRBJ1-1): EPEVTQTPSHQVTQMGQEVILRCVPISNHLYFYWYRQILGQKVEFLVSFYNNEISEKSEIFDDQFSVERPDGSNFTLKIRSTKLEDSAMYFCASSEVGTYTEAFFGQGTRLTVV.

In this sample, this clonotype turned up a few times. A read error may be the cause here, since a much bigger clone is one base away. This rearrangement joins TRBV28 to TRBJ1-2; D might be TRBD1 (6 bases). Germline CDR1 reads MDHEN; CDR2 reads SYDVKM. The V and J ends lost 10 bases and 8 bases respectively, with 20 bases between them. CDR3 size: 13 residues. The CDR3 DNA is TGTGCCAACACCCCCGGGACACGGGGAGGCTACACCTTC. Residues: CANTPGTRGGYTF.

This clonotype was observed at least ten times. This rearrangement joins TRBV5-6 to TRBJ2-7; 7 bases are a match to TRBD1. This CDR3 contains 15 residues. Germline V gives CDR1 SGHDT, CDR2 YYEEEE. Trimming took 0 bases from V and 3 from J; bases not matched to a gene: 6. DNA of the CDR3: TGTGCCAGCAGCTTGGAGGCCACAGGGGACTACGAGCAGTACTTC. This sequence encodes CASSLEATGDYEQYF.

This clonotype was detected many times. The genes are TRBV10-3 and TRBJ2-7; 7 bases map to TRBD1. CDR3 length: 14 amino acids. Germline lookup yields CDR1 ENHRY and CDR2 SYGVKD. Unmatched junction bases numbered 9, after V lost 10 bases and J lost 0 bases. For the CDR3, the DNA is TGTGCCACCCGACAGGGTCGAGACTCCTACGAGCAGTACTTC. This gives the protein CATRQGRDSYEQYF.